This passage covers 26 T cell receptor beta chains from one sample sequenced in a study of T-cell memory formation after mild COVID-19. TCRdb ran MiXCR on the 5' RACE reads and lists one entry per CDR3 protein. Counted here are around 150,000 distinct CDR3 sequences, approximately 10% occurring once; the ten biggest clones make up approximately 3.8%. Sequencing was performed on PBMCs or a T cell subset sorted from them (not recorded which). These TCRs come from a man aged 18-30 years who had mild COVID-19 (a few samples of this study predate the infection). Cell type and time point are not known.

CDR3 sequence: CASSMEQGASSYNEQFF. Here the CDR3 DNA reads TGTGCCAGCAGCATGGAACAGGGGGCCTCCTCCTACAATGAGCAGTTCTTC. The V and J genes are TRBV5-5 and TRBJ2-1, with 9 bases identical to TRBD1. CDR3 length: 17 amino acids. V shed 4 bases, J shed 0 bases, and the junction held 8 bases outside the gene matches. CDR1 and CDR2 (germline): SGHKS, YYEKEE (reference sequence).

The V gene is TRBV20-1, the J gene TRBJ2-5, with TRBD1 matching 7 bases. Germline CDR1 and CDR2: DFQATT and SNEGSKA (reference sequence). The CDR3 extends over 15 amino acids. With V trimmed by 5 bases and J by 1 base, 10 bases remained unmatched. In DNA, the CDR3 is TGCAGTGCTGCTCCGACAGGGTATTCCCAAGAGACCCAGTACTTC. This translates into CSAAPTGYSQETQYF.

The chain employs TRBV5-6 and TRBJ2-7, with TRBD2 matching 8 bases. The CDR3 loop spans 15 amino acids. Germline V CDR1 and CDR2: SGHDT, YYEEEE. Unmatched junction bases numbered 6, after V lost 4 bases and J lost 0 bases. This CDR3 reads CASSGTRTASYEQYV. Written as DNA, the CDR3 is TGTGCCAGCAGCGGGACTAGGACAGCCTCCTACGAGCAGTACGTC.

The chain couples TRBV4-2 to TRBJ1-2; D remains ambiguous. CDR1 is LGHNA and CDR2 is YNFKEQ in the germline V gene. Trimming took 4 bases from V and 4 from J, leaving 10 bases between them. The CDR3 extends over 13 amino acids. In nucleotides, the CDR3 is TGTGCCAGCAGCCCGCGACGGAGCTATGGCTACACCTTC. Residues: CASSPRRSYGYTF.

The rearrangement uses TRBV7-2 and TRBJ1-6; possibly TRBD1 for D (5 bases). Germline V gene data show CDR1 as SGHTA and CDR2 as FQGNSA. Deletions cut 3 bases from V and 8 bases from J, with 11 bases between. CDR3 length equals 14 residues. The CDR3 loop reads CASSLGPVDSPLHF. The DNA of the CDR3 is TGTGCCAGCAGCTTGGGACCTGTTGATTCACCCCTCCACTTT.

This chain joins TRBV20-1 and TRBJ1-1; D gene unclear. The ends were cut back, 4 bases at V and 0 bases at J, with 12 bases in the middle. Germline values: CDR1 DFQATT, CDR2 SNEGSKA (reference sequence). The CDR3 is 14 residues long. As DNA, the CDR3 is TGCAGTGCTATTAGGGCGGGGATGAACACTGAAGCTTTCTTT. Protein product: CSAIRAGMNTEAFF.

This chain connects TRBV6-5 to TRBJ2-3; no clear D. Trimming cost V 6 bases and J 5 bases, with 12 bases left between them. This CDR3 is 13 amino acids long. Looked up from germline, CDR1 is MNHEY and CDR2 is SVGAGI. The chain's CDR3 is CASSLTGQDTQYF. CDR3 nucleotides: TGTGCCAGCAGCTTGACCGGGCAAGATACGCAGTATTTT.

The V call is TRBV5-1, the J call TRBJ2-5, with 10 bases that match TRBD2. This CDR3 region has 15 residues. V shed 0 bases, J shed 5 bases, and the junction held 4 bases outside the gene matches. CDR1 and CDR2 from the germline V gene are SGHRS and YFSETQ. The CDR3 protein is CASSLALLAGETQYF. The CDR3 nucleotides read TGCGCCAGCAGCTTGGCCCTACTAGCGGGGGAGACCCAGTACTTC.

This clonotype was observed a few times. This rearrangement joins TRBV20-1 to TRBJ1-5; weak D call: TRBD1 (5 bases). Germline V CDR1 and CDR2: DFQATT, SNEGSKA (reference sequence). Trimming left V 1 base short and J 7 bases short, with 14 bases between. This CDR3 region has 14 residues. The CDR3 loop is CSARVRDLNQPQHF. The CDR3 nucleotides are TGCAGTGCTAGAGTCCGGGACTTAAACCAGCCCCAGCATTTT.

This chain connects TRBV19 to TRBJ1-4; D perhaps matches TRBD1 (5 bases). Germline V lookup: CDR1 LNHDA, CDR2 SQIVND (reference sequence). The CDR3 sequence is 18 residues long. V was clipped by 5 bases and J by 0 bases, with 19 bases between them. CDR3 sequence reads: CASSGGDGGRATNEKLFF. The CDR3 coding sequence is TGTGCCAGTAGTGGGGGGGACGGAGGACGAGCAACTAATGAAAAACTGTTTTTT.

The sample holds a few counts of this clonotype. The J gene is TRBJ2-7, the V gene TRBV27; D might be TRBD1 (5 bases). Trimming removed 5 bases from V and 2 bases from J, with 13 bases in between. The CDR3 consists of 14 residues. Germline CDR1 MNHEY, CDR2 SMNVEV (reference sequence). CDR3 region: CASSPQGSPYEQYF. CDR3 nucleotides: TGTGCCAGCAGTCCGCAGGGAAGCCCCTACGAGCAGTACTTC.

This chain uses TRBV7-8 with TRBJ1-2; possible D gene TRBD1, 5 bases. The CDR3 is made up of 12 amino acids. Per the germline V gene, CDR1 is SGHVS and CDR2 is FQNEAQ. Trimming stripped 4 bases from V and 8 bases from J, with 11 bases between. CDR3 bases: TGTGCCAGCAGCTCCACCGGGGCAGGCTACACCTTC. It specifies CASSSTGAGYTF.

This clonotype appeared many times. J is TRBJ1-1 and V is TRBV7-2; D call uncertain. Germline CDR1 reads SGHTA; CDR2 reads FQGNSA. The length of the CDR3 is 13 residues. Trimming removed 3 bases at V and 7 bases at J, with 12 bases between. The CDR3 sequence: CASSFLHGFEAFF. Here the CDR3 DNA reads TGTGCCAGCAGCTTTTTACACGGTTTTGAAGCTTTCTTT.

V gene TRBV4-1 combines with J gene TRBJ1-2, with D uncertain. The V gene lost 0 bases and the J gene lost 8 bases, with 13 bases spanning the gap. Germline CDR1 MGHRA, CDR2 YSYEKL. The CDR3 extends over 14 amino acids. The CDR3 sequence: CASSQDLGLGGYTF. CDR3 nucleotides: TGCGCCAGCAGCCAAGATTTGGGTCTAGGCGGCTACACCTTC.

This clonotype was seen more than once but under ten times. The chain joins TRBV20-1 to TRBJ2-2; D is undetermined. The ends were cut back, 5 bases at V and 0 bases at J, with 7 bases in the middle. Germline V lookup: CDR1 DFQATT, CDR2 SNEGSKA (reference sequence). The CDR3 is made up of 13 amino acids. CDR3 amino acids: CSAWTTNTGELFF. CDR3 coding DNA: TGCAGTGCTTGGACCACGAACACCGGGGAGCTGTTTTTT.

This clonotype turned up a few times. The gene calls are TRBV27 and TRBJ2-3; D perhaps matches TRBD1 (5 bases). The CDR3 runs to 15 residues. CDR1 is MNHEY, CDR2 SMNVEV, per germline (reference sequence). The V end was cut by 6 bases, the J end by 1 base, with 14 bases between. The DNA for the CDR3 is TGTGCCAGCAGGAAGACAGTCACCCGCACAGATACGCAGTATTTT. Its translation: CASRKTVTRTDTQYF.

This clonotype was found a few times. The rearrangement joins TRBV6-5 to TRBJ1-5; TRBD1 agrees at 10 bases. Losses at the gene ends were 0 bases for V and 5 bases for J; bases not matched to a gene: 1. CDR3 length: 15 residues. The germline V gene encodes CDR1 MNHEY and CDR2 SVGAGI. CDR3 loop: CASSYSGTGDQPQHF. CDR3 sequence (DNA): TGTGCCAGCAGTTACTCCGGGACAGGGGATCAGCCCCAGCATTTT.

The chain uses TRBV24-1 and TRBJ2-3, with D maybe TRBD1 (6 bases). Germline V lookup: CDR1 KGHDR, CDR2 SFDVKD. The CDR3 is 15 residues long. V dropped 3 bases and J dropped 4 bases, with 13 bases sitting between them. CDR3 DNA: TGTGCCACCAGTGATACCAGGGGTAGCGCAGATACGCAGTATTTT. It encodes CATSDTRGSADTQYF.

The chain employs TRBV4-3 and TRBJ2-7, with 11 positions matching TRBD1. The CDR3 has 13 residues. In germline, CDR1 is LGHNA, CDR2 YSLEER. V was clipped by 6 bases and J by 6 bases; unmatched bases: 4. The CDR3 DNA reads TGCGCCAGCAGACCCGGGACAGGGGGCGAGCAGTACGTC. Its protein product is CASRPGTGGEQYV.

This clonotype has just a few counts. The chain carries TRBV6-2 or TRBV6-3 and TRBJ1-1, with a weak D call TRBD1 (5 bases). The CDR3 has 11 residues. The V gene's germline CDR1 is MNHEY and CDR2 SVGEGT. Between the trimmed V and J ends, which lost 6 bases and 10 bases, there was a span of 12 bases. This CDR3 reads CASSGARGAFF. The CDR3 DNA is TGTGCCAGCAGCGGGGCCCGAGGAGCTTTCTTT.

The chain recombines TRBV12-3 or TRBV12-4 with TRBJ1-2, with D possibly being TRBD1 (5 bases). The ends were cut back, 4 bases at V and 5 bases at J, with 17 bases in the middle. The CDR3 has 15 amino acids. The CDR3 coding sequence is TGTGCCAGCAGTTCCACGGGAATAACAGGTTATGGCTACACCTTC. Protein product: CASSSTGITGYGYTF.

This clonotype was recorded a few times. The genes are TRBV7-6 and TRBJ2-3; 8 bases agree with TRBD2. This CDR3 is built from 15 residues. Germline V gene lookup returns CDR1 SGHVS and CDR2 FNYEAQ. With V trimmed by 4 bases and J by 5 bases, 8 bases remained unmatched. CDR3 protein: CASSSQDAGGDTQYF. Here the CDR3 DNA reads TGTGCCAGCAGCTCCCAGGATGCGGGGGGAGATACGCAGTATTTT.

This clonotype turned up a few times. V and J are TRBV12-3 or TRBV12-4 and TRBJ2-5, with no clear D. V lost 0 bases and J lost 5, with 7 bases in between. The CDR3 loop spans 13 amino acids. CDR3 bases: TGTGCCAGCAGTTTAGCAGCGTTTGAGACCCAGTACTTC. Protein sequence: CASSLAAFETQYF.

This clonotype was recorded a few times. CDR3 DNA sequence: TGTGCCAGCTCACCCGTCGAGGCACAGTCCTACGAGCAGTACTTC. Its translation: CASSPVEAQSYEQYF. The chain couples TRBV18 to TRBJ2-7, with D uncertain. There are 15 residues in the CDR3. Germline V gene data show CDR1 as KGHSH and CDR2 as LQKENI. Trimming shortened V by 3 bases and J by 1 base, and 13 bases separated the two germline ends.

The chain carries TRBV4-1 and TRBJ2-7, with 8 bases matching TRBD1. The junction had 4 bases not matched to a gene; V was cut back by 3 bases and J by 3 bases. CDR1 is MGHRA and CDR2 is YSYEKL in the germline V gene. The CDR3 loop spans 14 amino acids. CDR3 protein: CASSHPGGVYEQYF. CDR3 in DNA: TGCGCCAGCAGCCACCCAGGGGGCGTCTACGAGCAGTACTTC.

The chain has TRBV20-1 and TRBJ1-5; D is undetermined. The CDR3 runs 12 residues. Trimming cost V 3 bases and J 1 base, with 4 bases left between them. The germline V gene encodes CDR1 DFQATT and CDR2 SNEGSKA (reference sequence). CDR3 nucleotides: TGCAGTGCTAGGGAGAGCAATCAGCCCCAGCATTTT. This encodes CSARESNQPQHF.